This TCR beta chain emerged from a study of blood T cell repertoires in COVID-19. The CDR3 totals 16 residues. The germline CDR1 and CDR2 sequences are LNHDA and SQIVND (reference sequence). V gave up 4 bases and J gave up 7 bases; unmatched junction bases: 8. Repertoires were generated with immunoSEQ multiplex PCR, while TCRdb's copy carries only in-frame clones and drops some. Of a few hundred thousand clones in the sample, approximately 80% were seen once. This sequence joins TRBV19 and TRBJ2-1; 12 positions match TRBD2. Sequenced material: PBMCs or T cells enriched from blood (not recorded which). This receptor was identified in a man in his forties who had recovered from COVID-19. The DNA for the CDR3 is TGTGCCAGTAGTAGACAGACTAGCGGGAGACGGAATGAGCAGTTCTTC. Translation: CASSRQTSGRRNEQFF.